Listed below are T cell receptor beta chains from one sample, sequenced in a study of response to subunit inactivated influenza vaccine. TCRdb re-analysed the RT-PCR reads in MiXCR, keeping a single row per CDR3 protein. This table holds around 850,000 distinct CDR3 sequences, less than 20% found once. The input for sequencing was PBMCs from blood, taken roughly 5 days after vaccination. The origin of the receptors is a man in his fifties or sixties who received an inactivated influenza vaccine. CDR3s include the opening cysteine and the closing phenylalanine or tryptophan. The order of the fields is V gene, D gene, J gene, clone size, CDR3 protein, CDR3 DNA. A D gene is named only where the DNA matches it firmly. Clone size, where shown, is once, few, many, or a class for clones that have expanded.

v_call: TRBV24-1; d_call: .; j_call: TRBJ2-2; clone_size: few; cdr3_aa: CATSERQNTGELFF; cdr3_nt: TGTGCCACCAGTGAACGACAGAATACCGGGGAGCTGTTTTTT
v_call: TRBV5-1; d_call: TRBD2; j_call: TRBJ2-5; clone_size: .; cdr3_aa: CASSLTASGREETQYF; cdr3_nt: TGCGCCAGCAGCTTGACGGCTAGCGGGAGGGAAGAGACCCAGTACTTC
v_call: TRBV29-1; d_call: .; j_call: TRBJ2-7; clone_size: .; cdr3_aa: CSVERFRGADYEQYF; cdr3_nt: TGCAGCGTTGAAAGATTCAGGGGAGCGGACTACGAGCAGTACTTC
v_call: TRBV12-3/TRBV12-4; d_call: .; j_call: TRBJ2-3; clone_size: few; cdr3_aa: CASSLFLRGSSTDTQYF; cdr3_nt: TGTGCCAGCAGTTTATTCCTCCGGGGCTCTAGCACAGATACGCAGTATTTT
v_call: TRBV12-3/TRBV12-4; d_call: .; j_call: TRBJ2-3; clone_size: .; cdr3_aa: CASSLTEGQLNTQYF; cdr3_nt: TGTGCCAGCAGTTTAACAGAAGGACAACTAAATACGCAGTATTTT
v_call: TRBV15; d_call: TRBD2; j_call: TRBJ2-3; clone_size: .; cdr3_aa: CATSRELTSGRRDTQYF; cdr3_nt: TGTGCCACCAGCAGAGAGTTGACTAGCGGGAGACGGGATACGCAGTATTTT
v_call: TRBV29-1; d_call: TRBD1; j_call: TRBJ2-2; clone_size: many; cdr3_aa: CSVATGYQAGELFF; cdr3_nt: TGCAGCGTTGCGACAGGGTACCAGGCCGGGGAGCTGTTTTTT
v_call: TRBV29-1; d_call: TRBD2; j_call: TRBJ2-5; clone_size: few; cdr3_aa: CSVTPLAGTSGRWQETQYF; cdr3_nt: TGCAGCGTCACCCCCCTCGCCGGGACTAGCGGGAGGTGGCAAGAGACCCAGTACTTC
v_call: TRBV3-1; d_call: .; j_call: TRBJ2-2; clone_size: .; cdr3_aa: CASSQAPTGELFF; cdr3_nt: TGTGCCAGCAGCCAAGCCCCCACCGGGGAGCTGTTTTTT
v_call: TRBV10-3; d_call: TRBD2; j_call: TRBJ2-5; clone_size: .; cdr3_aa: CAISESTSGMDETQYF; cdr3_nt: TGTGCCATCAGTGAGTCGACTAGCGGGATGGATGAGACCCAGTACTTC
v_call: TRBV12-3/TRBV12-4; d_call: .; j_call: TRBJ2-1; clone_size: .; cdr3_aa: CASSFTGYEQFF; cdr3_nt: TGTGCCAGCAGTTTTACAGGGTACGAGCAGTTCTTC
v_call: TRBV11-2; d_call: .; j_call: TRBJ2-1; clone_size: few; cdr3_aa: CASSLLGGLNSYNEQFF; cdr3_nt: TGTGCCAGCAGCTTACTCGGGGGCCTAAACTCCTACAATGAGCAGTTCTTC
v_call: TRBV5-1; d_call: .; j_call: TRBJ2-5; clone_size: .; cdr3_aa: CASSLTGFRETQYF; cdr3_nt: TGCGCCAGCAGCTTGACAGGGTTTAGAGAGACCCAGTACTTC
v_call: TRBV15; d_call: .; j_call: TRBJ2-3; clone_size: .; cdr3_aa: CATSRAGAGADTQYF; cdr3_nt: TGTGCCACCAGCAGAGCGGGAGCCGGGGCAGATACGCAGTATTTT
v_call: TRBV6-1; d_call: .; j_call: TRBJ1-2; clone_size: .; cdr3_aa: CASSEKAPYGYTF; cdr3_nt: TGTGCCAGCAGTGAAAAGGCGCCCTATGGCTACACCTTC
v_call: TRBV7-8; d_call: .; j_call: TRBJ2-2; clone_size: .; cdr3_aa: CASSLAPGSAGELFF; cdr3_nt: TGTGCCAGCAGCTTAGCTCCAGGGTCGGCCGGGGAGCTGTTTTTT
v_call: TRBV7-9; d_call: .; j_call: TRBJ2-7; clone_size: .; cdr3_aa: CASSPIGGLDEQYF; cdr3_nt: TGTGCCAGCAGCCCGATCGGGGGCCTCGACGAGCAGTACTTC
v_call: TRBV12-3/TRBV12-4; d_call: TRBD2; j_call: TRBJ2-5; clone_size: few; cdr3_aa: CASSLVPGGRQETQYF; cdr3_nt: TGTGCCAGCAGTTTAGTCCCGGGAGGACGACAAGAGACCCAGTACTTC
v_call: TRBV5-1; d_call: TRBD2; j_call: TRBJ2-1; clone_size: once; cdr3_aa: CASSWDLAGGYNEQFF; cdr3_nt: TGCGCCAGCAGCTGGGACCTAGCGGGGGGTTACAATGAGCAGTTCTTC
v_call: TRBV7-2; d_call: TRBD2; j_call: TRBJ2-1; clone_size: few; cdr3_aa: CASSDIRRGTRNNEQFF; cdr3_nt: TGTGCCAGCAGCGATATTCGGCGTGGGACTAGGAACAATGAGCAGTTCTTC
v_call: TRBV7-2; d_call: .; j_call: TRBJ1-2; clone_size: .; cdr3_aa: CASSFSDHYGYTF; cdr3_nt: TGTGCCAGCAGCTTCTCGGACCACTATGGCTACACCTTC
v_call: TRBV28; d_call: .; j_call: TRBJ1-6; clone_size: .; cdr3_aa: CASSFILGSPLHF; cdr3_nt: TGTGCCAGCAGTTTTATCCTAGGTTCACCCCTCCACTTT
v_call: TRBV20-1; d_call: TRBD2; j_call: TRBJ2-1; clone_size: .; cdr3_aa: CSARSGTSGYNEQFF; cdr3_nt: TGCAGTGCTAGATCCGGGACTAGCGGTTACAATGAGCAGTTCTTC
v_call: TRBV7-2; d_call: .; j_call: TRBJ2-7; clone_size: few; cdr3_aa: CASSLGTGSGEQYF; cdr3_nt: TGTGCCAGCAGCTTAGGAACAGGGTCAGGCGAGCAGTACTTC
v_call: TRBV18; d_call: .; j_call: TRBJ2-7; clone_size: many; cdr3_aa: CASSPEGFDREQYF; cdr3_nt: TGTGCCAGCTCACCAGAGGGTTTTGACCGCGAGCAGTACTTC
v_call: TRBV9; d_call: TRBD1; j_call: TRBJ1-1; clone_size: .; cdr3_aa: CASSVDGTAMNTEAFF; cdr3_nt: TGTGCCAGCAGCGTAGATGGGACAGCTATGAACACTGAAGCTTTCTTT
v_call: TRBV20-1; d_call: TRBD2; j_call: TRBJ2-1; clone_size: few; cdr3_aa: CSATGGAGLYNEQFF; cdr3_nt: TGCAGTGCCACGGGGGGGGCGGGCCTCTACAATGAGCAGTTCTTC
v_call: TRBV7-9; d_call: .; j_call: TRBJ1-3; clone_size: many; cdr3_aa: CASSPPLRSGNTIYF; cdr3_nt: TGTGCCAGCAGCCCCCCGTTGAGGTCGGGAAACACCATATATTTT
v_call: TRBV12-3/TRBV12-4; d_call: .; j_call: TRBJ2-1; clone_size: many; cdr3_aa: CASSLGLMLGNEQFF; cdr3_nt: TGTGCCAGCAGCCTAGGCTTGATGTTGGGCAATGAGCAGTTCTTC
v_call: TRBV20-1; d_call: .; j_call: TRBJ1-1; clone_size: many; cdr3_aa: CSARGQSPAEAFF; cdr3_nt: TGCAGTGCTAGAGGACAGTCCCCAGCTGAAGCTTTCTTT
v_call: TRBV5-5; d_call: .; j_call: TRBJ2-1; clone_size: many; cdr3_aa: CASSLAVSRGEQFF; cdr3_nt: TGTGCCAGCAGCTTGGCCGTTAGCCGTGGCGAGCAGTTCTTC
v_call: TRBV5-1; d_call: .; j_call: TRBJ1-1; clone_size: few; cdr3_aa: CASSSGGRGTEAFF; cdr3_nt: TGCGCCAGCAGCTCTGGGGGAAGGGGCACTGAAGCTTTCTTT
v_call: TRBV27; d_call: .; j_call: TRBJ1-1; clone_size: .; cdr3_aa: CASSETPGGRNTEAFF; cdr3_nt: TGTGCCAGCAGCGAGACACCCGGGGGGAGAAACACTGAAGCTTTCTTT
v_call: TRBV29-1; d_call: .; j_call: TRBJ2-3; clone_size: .; cdr3_aa: CSTRRASGGTDTQYF; cdr3_nt: TGCAGCACTCGCCGGGCCTCGGGTGGCACAGATACGCAGTATTTT
v_call: TRBV4-1; d_call: TRBD1; j_call: TRBJ2-7; clone_size: few; cdr3_aa: CASSQVSVDRRAYEQYF; cdr3_nt: TGCGCCAGCAGCCAAGTAAGTGTGGACAGGCGGGCCTACGAGCAGTACTTC
v_call: TRBV3-1; d_call: .; j_call: TRBJ2-1; clone_size: .; cdr3_aa: CASSVDRVSSYNEQFF; cdr3_nt: TGTGCCAGCAGCGTTGATCGGGTTAGCTCCTACAATGAGCAGTTCTTC
v_call: TRBV6-5; d_call: .; j_call: TRBJ2-7; clone_size: few; cdr3_aa: CASSSPGGGPYEQYF; cdr3_nt: TGTGCCAGCAGTTCACCCGGGGGTGGTCCCTACGAGCAGTACTTC
v_call: TRBV24-1; d_call: TRBD2; j_call: TRBJ2-2; clone_size: .; cdr3_aa: CATSDAGRGGAGELFF; cdr3_nt: TGTGCCACCAGTGACGCCGGGAGGGGCGGGGCCGGGGAGCTGTTTTTT
v_call: TRBV9; d_call: TRBD2; j_call: TRBJ2-1; clone_size: .; cdr3_aa: CASSVAVASGSVNEQFF; cdr3_nt: TGTGCCAGCAGCGTAGCTGTGGCTAGCGGGAGCGTCAATGAGCAGTTCTTC
v_call: TRBV20-1; d_call: TRBD2; j_call: TRBJ2-5; clone_size: few; cdr3_aa: CSAGEGETQYF; cdr3_nt: TGCAGTGCTGGGGAGGGGGAGACCCAGTACTTC
v_call: TRBV20-1; d_call: .; j_call: TRBJ1-2; clone_size: .; cdr3_aa: CSATGSGYGYTF; cdr3_nt: TGCAGTGCTACAGGGTCTGGCTATGGCTACACCTTC
v_call: TRBV7-7; d_call: TRBD1; j_call: TRBJ2-5; clone_size: .; cdr3_aa: CASSSGSGGIETQYF; cdr3_nt: TGTGCCAGCAGTTCAGGGTCAGGGGGTATAGAGACCCAGTACTTC
v_call: TRBV27; d_call: TRBD2; j_call: TRBJ2-3; clone_size: few; cdr3_aa: CASSFQFPGRGTQYF; cdr3_nt: TGTGCCAGCAGTTTTCAATTTCCAGGGAGGGGTACGCAGTATTTT
v_call: TRBV12-3/TRBV12-4; d_call: TRBD2; j_call: TRBJ2-7; clone_size: few; cdr3_aa: CASSRLAGEQYF; cdr3_nt: TGTGCCAGCAGCCGCTTAGCGGGCGAGCAGTACTTC
v_call: TRBV20-1; d_call: .; j_call: TRBJ2-7; clone_size: many; cdr3_aa: CSAGGPTYEQYF; cdr3_nt: TGCAGTGCTGGGGGACCTACCTACGAGCAGTACTTC
v_call: TRBV20-1; d_call: .; j_call: TRBJ2-3; clone_size: few; cdr3_aa: CSARDLRASTDTQYF; cdr3_nt: TGCAGTGCTAGAGATCTACGGGCCTCCACAGATACGCAGTATTTT